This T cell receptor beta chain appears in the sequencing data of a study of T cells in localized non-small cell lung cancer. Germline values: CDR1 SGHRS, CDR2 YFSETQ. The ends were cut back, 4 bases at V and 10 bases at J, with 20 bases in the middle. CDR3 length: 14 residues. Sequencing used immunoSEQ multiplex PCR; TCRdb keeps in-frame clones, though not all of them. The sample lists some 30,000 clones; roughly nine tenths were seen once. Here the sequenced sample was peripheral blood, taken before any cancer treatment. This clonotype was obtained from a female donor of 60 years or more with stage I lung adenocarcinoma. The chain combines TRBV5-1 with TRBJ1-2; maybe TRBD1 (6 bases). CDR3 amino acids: CASSPEQGAKDYTF. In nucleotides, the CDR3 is TGCGCCAGCAGCCCTGAACAGGGAGCTAAAGACTACACCTTC.